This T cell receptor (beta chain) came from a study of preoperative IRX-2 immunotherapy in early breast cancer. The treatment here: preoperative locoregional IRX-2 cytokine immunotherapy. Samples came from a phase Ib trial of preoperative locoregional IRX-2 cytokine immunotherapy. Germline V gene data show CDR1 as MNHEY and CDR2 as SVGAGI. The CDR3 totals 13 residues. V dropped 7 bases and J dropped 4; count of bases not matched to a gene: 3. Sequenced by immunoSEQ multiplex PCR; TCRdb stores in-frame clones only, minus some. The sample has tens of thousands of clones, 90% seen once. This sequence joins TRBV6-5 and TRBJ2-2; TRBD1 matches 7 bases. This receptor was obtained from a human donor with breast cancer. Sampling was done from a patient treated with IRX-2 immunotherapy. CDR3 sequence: CASTDRATGELFF. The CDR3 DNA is TGTGCCAGCACCGACAGGGCCACCGGGGAGCTGTTTTTT.